This TCR beta chain is drawn from a study of blood T cell repertoires in COVID-19. Participants were placed into cohorts based on the clinical history they reported. During the 2 weeks before they entered the study, exposed participants had met someone with a PCR-confirmed or clinician-diagnosed COVID-19 case. The protocol was immunoSEQ multiplex PCR, while the TCRdb copy is restricted to in-frame clones and leaves out a portion. The table lists hundreds of thousands of clones, 85% of them singletons. Germline V gene lookup returns CDR1 SGHAT and CDR2 FQNNGV. V lost 5 bases, J lost 4 bases, and 13 bases stayed unmatched. CDR3 length: 16 residues.

The TCR sequence derives from a woman in her thirties who had been exposed to COVID-19. The specimen was PBMCs or T cells enriched from blood (not recorded which). This rearrangement joins TRBV11-2 to TRBJ1-2, with 7 positions matching TRBD1. In DNA form, the CDR3 reads TGTGCCAGCAGCCGATCACAGGGGCTTTTCCTCTATGGCTACACCTTC. It translates to CASSRSQGLFLYGYTF.